One and the same sample provided the 16 T cell receptor beta chains below, sequenced in a study of cytomegalovirus exposure and HLA in healthy donors (dated by TCRdb to about 2017). Libraries came from the immunoSEQ multiplex PCR assay. The table was pulled from immuneACCESS by TCRdb, which kept in-frame rearrangements only. Such tables lose some clones; where checked, under half of the loss comes from unresolved V genes, and the rest has no known cause. Across this sample there are tens of thousands of clones, with over 80% seen only once. 2.5% to 4% of the sample is held by the ten biggest clonotypes. The sample was PBMCs. These receptors came from a man younger than 35 in good health and CMV-seronegative.

The gene calls are TRBV5-1 and TRBJ2-1; maybe TRBD1 (5 bases). The germline V gene has CDR1 SGHRS and CDR2 YFSETQ. This CDR3 has 17 amino acids. V was pared by 4 bases and J by 9 bases, with 26 bases between. Here the CDR3 reads CASSQQGSGPGFGEQFF. CDR3 sequence (DNA): TGCGCCAGCAGCCAGCAGGGATCGGGTCCTGGGTTCGGTGAGCAGTTCTTC.

This chain connects TRBV5-4 to TRBJ2-7; a weak D match, TRBD1 (6 bases). From germline, CDR1 is SGHNT and CDR2 YYREEE (reference sequence). Trimming took 2 bases from V and 1 from J, leaving 13 bases between them. This CDR3 is 15 amino acids long. The DNA of the CDR3 is TGTGCCAGCAGCTTTTTGTACAGGGATTCCTACGAGCAGTACTTC. Translation: CASSFLYRDSYEQYF.

In its sample, this clone was seen once. This chain links TRBV27 with TRBJ2-2, with TRBD1 identical over 8 bases. This CDR3 comprises 16 residues. The junction had 5 bases not matched to a gene; V was cut back by 4 bases and J by 1 base. CDR1 and CDR2 (germline): MNHEY, SMNVEV (reference sequence). In DNA, the CDR3 is TGTGCCAGCAGTTCACCCGGACAGGGGAACACCGGGGAGCTGTTTTTT. This translates into CASSSPGQGNTGELFF.

V and J are TRBV2 and TRBJ2-4; TRBD2 aligns across 13 bases. The V and J ends lost 6 bases and 0 bases, in that order; junction bases with no gene match: 11. The CDR3 loop spans 19 amino acids. Germline loops: CDR1 SNHLY, CDR2 FYNNEI. CDR3 in DNA: TGTGCCAGCAGCGAGGGACTAGCGGGGTTCGAACTAGCCAAAAACATTCAGTACTTC. Protein: CASSEGLAGFELAKNIQYF.

CDR3 sequence reads: CASSPRGGAGANVLTF. Written as DNA, the CDR3 is TGTGCCAGCAGCCCCAGAGGGGGGGCTGGGGCCAACGTCCTGACTTTC. V gene TRBV9 combines with J gene TRBJ2-6; weak D call: TRBD2 (7 bases). This CDR3 is 16 amino acids long. The V end was cut by 4 bases, the J end by 2 bases, with 13 bases between. The germline gives CDR1 SGDLS, CDR2 YYNGEE.

The rearrangement uses TRBV27 and TRBJ2-1; 9 nucleotides line up with TRBD1. Germline trimming cut 3 bases from V and 9 bases from J; bases unmatched to any gene: 6. The CDR3 has 14 residues. Germline loops: CDR1 MNHEY, CDR2 SMNVEV (reference sequence). CDR3 bases: TGTGCCAGCAGTTTGGGGACAGGGTTCGGTGAGCAGTTCTTC. Translated: CASSLGTGFGEQFF.

The V and J genes are TRBV4-1 and TRBJ2-6, with D perhaps TRBD1 (6 bases). The V end was cut by 4 bases, the J end by 1 base, with 26 bases between. This CDR3 has 21 amino acids. Germline V gene data show CDR1 as MGHRA and CDR2 as YSYEKL. The CDR3 sequence: CASSPWTARVSDGSGANVLTF. The CDR3 DNA follows: TGCGCCAGCAGCCCATGGACAGCTAGGGTGTCGGATGGGTCTGGGGCCAACGTCCTGACTTTC.

V usage is TRBV30 and J usage is TRBJ1-1; unclear D gene. CDR3 length: 13 amino acids. Germline CDR1 is GTSNPN and CDR2 is SVGIG (reference sequence). V lost 4 bases and J 4 bases, leaving 13 bases between the germline ends. Here the CDR3 reads CAWTAREGTEAFF. CDR3 bases: TGTGCCTGGACCGCACGAGAGGGCACTGAAGCTTTCTTT. The variable domain in full, completed from reference TRBV30 and TRBJ1-1, reads SQTIHQWPATLVQPVGSPLSLECTVEGTSNPNLYWYRQAAGRGLQLLFYSVGIGQISSEVPQNLSASRPQDRQFILSSKKLLLSDSGFYLCAWTAREGTEAFFGQGTRLTVV.

V usage is TRBV28 and J usage is TRBJ2-1; D is uncertain. The germline V gene encodes CDR1 MDHEN and CDR2 SYDVKM. The CDR3 spans 11 residues. Trimming pared 3 bases from V and 9 bases from J, leaving 6 bases between. The CDR3: CASSFLGEQFF. The CDR3 DNA reads as TGTGCCAGCAGTTTTCTAGGTGAGCAGTTCTTC.

The V call is TRBV19, the J call TRBJ2-1; 15 bases fit TRBD2. CDR3 length: 15 residues. Looked up from germline, CDR1 is LNHDA and CDR2 is SQIVND (reference sequence). Germline trimming cut 4 bases from V and 5 bases from J; bases unmatched to any gene: 0. The CDR3 nucleotides are TGTGCCAGTAGTAGGACTAGCGGGAGGGACAATGAGCAGTTCTTC. Protein sequence: CASSRTSGRDNEQFF.

This chain joins TRBV5-1 and TRBJ1-2; D may be TRBD1 (5 bases). The germline V and J ends were trimmed by 3 bases and 8 bases, with 14 bases remaining between them. This CDR3 comprises 13 residues. Germline CDR1 SGHRS, CDR2 YFSETQ. CDR3 sequence reads: CASSSQQGTGYTF. Written as DNA, the CDR3 is TGCGCCAGCAGCTCCCAGCAGGGTACGGGCTACACCTTC.

The rearrangement joins TRBV4-2 to TRBJ2-6; TRBD2 is a possible D gene (6 bases). CDR1 is LGHNA and CDR2 is YNFKEQ in the germline V gene. This CDR3 comprises 16 residues. V was cut by 3 bases and J by 0 bases, with 9 bases left in between. The CDR3 loop is CASSQGGSSGANVLTF. The CDR3 bases are TGTGCCAGCAGCCAGGGAGGCAGCTCTGGGGCCAACGTCCTGACTTTC.

The chain is built from TRBV7-2 and TRBJ2-1; D is uncertain. The CDR3 runs 13 residues. The germline V and J ends were trimmed by 1 base and 10 bases, with 11 bases remaining between them. Per the germline V gene, CDR1 is SGHTA and CDR2 is FQGNSA. The CDR3 DNA is TGTGCCAGCAGCTTAGTCCACTACGACGAGCAGTTCTTC. This translates into CASSLVHYDEQFF.

The gene calls are TRBV27 and TRBJ1-1, with TRBD1 matching 8 bases. Germline V gene sequence: CDR1 MNHEY, CDR2 SMNVEV (reference sequence). This CDR3 contains 16 residues. V gave up 5 bases and J gave up 5 bases; unmatched junction bases: 13. In DNA form, the CDR3 reads TGTGCCAGCAGTCTCCGCTCCGACAGGGGTGGGACTGAAGCTTTCTTT. Translation: CASSLRSDRGGTEAFF.

This clone was recorded once. Written as DNA, the CDR3 is TGTGCCAGCCGTGACAGGGGCCCATCCTACGAGCAGTACTTC. Its translation is CASRDRGPSYEQYF. V is TRBV27 and J is TRBJ2-7, with 8 bases matching TRBD1. This CDR3 has 14 residues. The V gene's germline CDR1 is MNHEY and CDR2 SMNVEV (reference sequence). Trimming took 8 bases from V and 1 from J; bases not matched to a gene: 7.

The V and J genes are TRBV6-1 and TRBJ2-7; D is perhaps TRBD1 (5 bases). This CDR3 contains 13 residues. V was trimmed by 6 bases and J by 4 bases, leaving 13 bases between them. Germline CDR1 is MNHNS and CDR2 is SASEGT. CDR3 sequence (DNA): TGTGCCAGCAGGGGATCTGGGGCTTACGAGCAGTACTTC. It codes for CASRGSGAYEQYF.